These T cell receptor beta chains were read from a single sample in a study of T cells and Merkel cell carcinoma outcomes. The assay was immunoSEQ multiplex PCR, and TCRdb's table has in-frame clones only and misses some. Seen here are around 350 clones, under 95% observed once, and the top ten hold 7% to 9.5%. The sequenced sample was tumor tissue from Merkel cell carcinoma. These receptors were collected from a human donor with Merkel cell carcinoma. Each CDR3 is given with its conserved first and last residue. A D gene is named only where the DNA matches it firmly.

j_call,cdr3_length,d_call,v_call,cdr3_aa,cdr3_nt
TRBJ1-1,14,.,TRBV7-9,CASSLIAGNTEAFF,TGTGCCAGCAGCTTAATCGCGGGAAACACTGAAGCTTTCTTT
TRBJ1-2,13,.,TRBV7-9,CASSLAERYGYTF,TGTGCCAGCAGCTTGGCGGAGAGATATGGCTACACCTTC
TRBJ1-5,14,TRBD1,TRBV6-6,CASKMGQDNQPQHF,TGTGCCAGCAAGATGGGACAGGACAATCAGCCCCAGCATTTT
TRBJ1-5,15,.,TRBV7-2,CASSLASQNNQPQHF,TGTGCCAGCAGCTTAGCTAGTCAGAACAATCAGCCCCAGCATTTT
TRBJ2-7,15,TRBD2,TRBV29-1,CSATEGIAGGSEQYF,TGCAGCGCAACCGAAGGAATAGCGGGAGGCTCCGAGCAGTACTTC
TRBJ2-1,13,.,TRBV5-6,CASSLWEYNEQFF,TGTGCCAGCAGCCTATGGGAATACAATGAGCAGTTCTTC
TRBJ2-7,14,TRBD2,TRBV7-9,CASSHSGSVDEQYF,TGTGCCAGCAGCCATAGCGGGAGTGTCGACGAGCAGTACTTC
TRBJ1-2,14,.,TRBV19,CASSGTPYNYGYTF,TGTGCCAGTAGTGGGACACCTTATAACTATGGCTACACCTTC
TRBJ1-5,15,.,TRBV30,CAWSVGEGGSQPQHF,TGTGCCTGGAGTGTAGGCGAGGGTGGGTCTCAGCCCCAGCATTTT
TRBJ2-5,13,.,TRBV5-4,CASSLAGRETQYF,TGTGCCAGCAGCTTGGCAGGGCGGGAGACCCAGTACTTC